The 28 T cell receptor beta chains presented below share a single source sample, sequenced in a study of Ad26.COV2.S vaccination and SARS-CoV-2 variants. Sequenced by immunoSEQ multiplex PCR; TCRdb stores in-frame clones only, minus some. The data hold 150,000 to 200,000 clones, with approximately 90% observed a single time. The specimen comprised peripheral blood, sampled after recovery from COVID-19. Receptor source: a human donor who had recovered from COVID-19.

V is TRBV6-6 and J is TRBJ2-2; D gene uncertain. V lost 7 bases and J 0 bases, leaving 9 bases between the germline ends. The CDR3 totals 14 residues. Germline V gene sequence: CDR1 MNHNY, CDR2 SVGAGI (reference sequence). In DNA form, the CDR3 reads TGTGCCAGCACCATCTACCCGAACACCGGGGAGCTGTTTTTT. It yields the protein CASTIYPNTGELFF.

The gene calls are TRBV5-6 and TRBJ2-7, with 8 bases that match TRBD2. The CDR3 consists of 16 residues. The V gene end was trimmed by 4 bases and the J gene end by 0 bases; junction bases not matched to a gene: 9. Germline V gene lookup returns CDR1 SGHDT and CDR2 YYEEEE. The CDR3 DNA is TGTGCCAGCAGCCGGAGCGGGGGCCCACGCTCCTACGAGCAGTACTTC. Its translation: CASSRSGGPRSYEQYF.

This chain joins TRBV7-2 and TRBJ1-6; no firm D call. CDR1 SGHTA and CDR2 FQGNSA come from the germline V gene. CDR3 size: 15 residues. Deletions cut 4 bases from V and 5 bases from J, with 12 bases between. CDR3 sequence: CASSSPPTNNSPLHF. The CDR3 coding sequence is TGTGCCAGCAGCTCACCCCCGACAAATAATTCACCCCTCCACTTT.

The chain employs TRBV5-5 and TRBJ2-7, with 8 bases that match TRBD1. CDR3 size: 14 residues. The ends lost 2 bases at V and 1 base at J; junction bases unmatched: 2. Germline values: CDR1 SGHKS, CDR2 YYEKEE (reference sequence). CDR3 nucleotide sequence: TGTGCCAGCAGCTTCGGGACAGGATCCTACGAGCAGTACTTC. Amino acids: CASSFGTGSYEQYF.

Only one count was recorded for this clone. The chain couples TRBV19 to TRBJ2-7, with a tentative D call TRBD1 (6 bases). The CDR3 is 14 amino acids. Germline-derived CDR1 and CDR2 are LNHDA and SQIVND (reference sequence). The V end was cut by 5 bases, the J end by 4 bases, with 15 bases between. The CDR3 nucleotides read TGTGCCAGTAGTGTGCCGGGACATGGGTACGAGCAGTACTTC. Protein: CASSVPGHGYEQYF.

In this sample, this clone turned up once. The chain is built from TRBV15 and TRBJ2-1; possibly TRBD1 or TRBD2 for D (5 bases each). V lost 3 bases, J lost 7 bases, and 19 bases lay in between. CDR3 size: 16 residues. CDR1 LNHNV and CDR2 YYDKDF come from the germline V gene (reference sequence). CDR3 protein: CATSRVRGAGDNEQFF. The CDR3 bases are TGTGCCACCAGCAGGGTTCGAGGGGCCGGAGATAATGAGCAGTTCTTC.

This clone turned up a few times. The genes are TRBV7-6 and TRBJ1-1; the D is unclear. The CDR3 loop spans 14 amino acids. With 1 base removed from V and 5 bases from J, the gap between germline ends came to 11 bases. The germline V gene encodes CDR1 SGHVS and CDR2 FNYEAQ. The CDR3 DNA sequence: TGTGCCAGCAGCTTAGAGACCTCAAGGACTGAAGCTTTCTTT. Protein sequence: CASSLETSRTEAFF.

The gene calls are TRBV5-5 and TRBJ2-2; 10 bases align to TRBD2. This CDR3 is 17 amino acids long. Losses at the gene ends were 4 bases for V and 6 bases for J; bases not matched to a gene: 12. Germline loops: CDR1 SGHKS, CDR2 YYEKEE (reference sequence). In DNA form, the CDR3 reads TGTGCCAGCAGCCCTCGTAGCGGGGGGCCATTCCCCGGGGAGCTGTTTTTT. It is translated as CASSPRSGGPFPGELFF.

CDR3 sequence (DNA): TGCAGCGCCCGACAGGGGACGAACACCGGGGAGCTGTTTTTT. Translation gives CSARQGTNTGELFF. The rearrangement links TRBV29-1 to TRBJ2-2, with 8 bases fitting TRBD1. Germline-derived CDR1 and CDR2 are SQVTM and ANQGSEA. After removal of 7 bases from V and 0 bases from J, the junction contained 4 bases not matched to a gene. This CDR3 region has 14 residues.

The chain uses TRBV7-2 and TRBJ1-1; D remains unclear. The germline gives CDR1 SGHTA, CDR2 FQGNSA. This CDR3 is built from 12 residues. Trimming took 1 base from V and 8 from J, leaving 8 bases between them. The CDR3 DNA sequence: TGTGCCAGCAGCTTAGGGTACGGAGAAGCTTTCTTT. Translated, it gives CASSLGYGEAFF. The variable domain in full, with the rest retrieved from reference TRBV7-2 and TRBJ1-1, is GAGVSQSPSNKVTEKGKDVELRCDPISGHTALYWYRQSLGQGLEFLIYFQGNSAPDKSGLPSDRFSAERTGGSVSTLTIQRTQQEDSAVYLCASSLGYGEAFFGQGTRLTVV.

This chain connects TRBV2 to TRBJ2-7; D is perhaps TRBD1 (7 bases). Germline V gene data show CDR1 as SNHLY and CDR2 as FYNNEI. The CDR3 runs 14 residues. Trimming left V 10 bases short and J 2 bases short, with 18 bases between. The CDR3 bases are TGTGCCACCGGGAACAGGGGACTTACCTACGAGCAGTACTTC. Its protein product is CATGNRGLTYEQYF.

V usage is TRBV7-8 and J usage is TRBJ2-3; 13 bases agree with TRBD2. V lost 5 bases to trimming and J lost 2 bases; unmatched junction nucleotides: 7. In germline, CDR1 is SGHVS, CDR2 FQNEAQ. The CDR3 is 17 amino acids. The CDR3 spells CASSARLAGGPTDTQYF. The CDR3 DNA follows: TGTGCCAGCAGCGCGCGACTAGCGGGAGGACCCACAGATACGCAGTATTTT. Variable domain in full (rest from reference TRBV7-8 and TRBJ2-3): GAGVSQSPRYKVAKRGQDVALRCDPISGHVSLFWYQQALGQGPEFLTYFQNEAQLDKSGLPSDRFFAERPEGSVSTLKIQRTQQEDSAVYLCASSARLAGGPTDTQYFGPGTRLTVL.

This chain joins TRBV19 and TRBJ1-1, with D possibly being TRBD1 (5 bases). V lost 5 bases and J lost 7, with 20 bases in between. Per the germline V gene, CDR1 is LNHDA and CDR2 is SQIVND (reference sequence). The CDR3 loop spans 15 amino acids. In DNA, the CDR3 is TGTGCCAGTAGTTCCCCTCCCACAAGACAGATTGAAGCTTTCTTT. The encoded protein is CASSSPPTRQIEAFF. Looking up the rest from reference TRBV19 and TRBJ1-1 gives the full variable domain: DGGITQSPKYLFRKEGQNVTLSCEQNLNHDAMYWYRQDPGQGLRLIYYSQIVNDFQKGDIAEGYSVSREKKESFPLTVTSAQKNPTAFYLCASSSPPTRQIEAFFGQGTRLTVV.

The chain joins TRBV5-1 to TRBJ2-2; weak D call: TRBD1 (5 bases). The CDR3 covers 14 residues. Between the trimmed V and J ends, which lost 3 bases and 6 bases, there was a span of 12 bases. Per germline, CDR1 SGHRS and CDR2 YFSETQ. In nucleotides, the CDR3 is TGCGCCAGCAGCTGGCAGGGTGGGGCCGGGGAGCTGTTTTTT. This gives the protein CASSWQGGAGELFF.

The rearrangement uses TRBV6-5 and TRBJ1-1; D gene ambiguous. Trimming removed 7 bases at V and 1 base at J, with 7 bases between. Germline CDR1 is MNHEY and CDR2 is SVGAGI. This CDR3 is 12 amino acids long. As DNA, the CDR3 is TGTGCCAGCAAGTCCCCGAACACTGAAGCTTTCTTT. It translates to CASKSPNTEAFF.

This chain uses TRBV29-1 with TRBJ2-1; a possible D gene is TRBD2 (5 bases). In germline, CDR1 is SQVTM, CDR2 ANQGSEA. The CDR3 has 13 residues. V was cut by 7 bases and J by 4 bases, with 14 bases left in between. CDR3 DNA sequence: TGCAGCGCCTCGGCTAGCCTATACAATGAGCAGTTCTTC. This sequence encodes CSASASLYNEQFF.

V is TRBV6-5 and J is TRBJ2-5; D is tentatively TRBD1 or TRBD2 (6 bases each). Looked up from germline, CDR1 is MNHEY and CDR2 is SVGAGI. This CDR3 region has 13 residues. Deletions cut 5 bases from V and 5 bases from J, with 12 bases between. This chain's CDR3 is CASSPGARETQYF. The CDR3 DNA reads TGTGCCAGCAGTCCGGGGGCACGGGAGACCCAGTACTTC.

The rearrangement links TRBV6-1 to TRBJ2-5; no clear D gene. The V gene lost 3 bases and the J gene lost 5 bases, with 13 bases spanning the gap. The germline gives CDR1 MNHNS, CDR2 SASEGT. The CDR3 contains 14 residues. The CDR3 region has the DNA TGTGCCAGCAGTGACGTCTCACGCAGGGAGACCCAGTACTTC. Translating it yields CASSDVSRRETQYF.

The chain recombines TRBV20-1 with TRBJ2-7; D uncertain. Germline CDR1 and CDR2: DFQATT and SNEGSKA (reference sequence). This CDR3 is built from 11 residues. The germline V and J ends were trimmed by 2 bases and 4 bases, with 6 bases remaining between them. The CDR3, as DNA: TGCAGTGCTAGATTGGGATACGAGCAGTACTTC. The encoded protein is CSARLGYEQYF.

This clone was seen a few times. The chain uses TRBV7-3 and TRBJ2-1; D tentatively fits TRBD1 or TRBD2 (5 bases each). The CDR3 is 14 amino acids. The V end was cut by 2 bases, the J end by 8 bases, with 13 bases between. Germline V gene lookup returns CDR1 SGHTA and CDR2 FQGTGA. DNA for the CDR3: TGTGCCAGCAGCTTAGGGCCCAGGGACGATGAGCAGTTCTTC. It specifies CASSLGPRDDEQFF.

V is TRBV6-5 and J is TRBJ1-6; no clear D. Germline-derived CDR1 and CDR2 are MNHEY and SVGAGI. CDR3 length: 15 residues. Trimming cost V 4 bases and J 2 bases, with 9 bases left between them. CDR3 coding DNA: TGTGCCAGCAGTTCACGAGGCCCCTATAATTCACCCCTCCACTTT. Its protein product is CASSSRGPYNSPLHF.

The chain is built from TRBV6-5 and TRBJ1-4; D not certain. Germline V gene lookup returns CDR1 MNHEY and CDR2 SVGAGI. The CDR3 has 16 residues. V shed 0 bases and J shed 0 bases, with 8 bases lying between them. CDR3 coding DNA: TGTGCCAGCAGTTACTCGAAAGATGCAACTAATGAAAAACTGTTTTTT. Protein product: CASSYSKDATNEKLFF.

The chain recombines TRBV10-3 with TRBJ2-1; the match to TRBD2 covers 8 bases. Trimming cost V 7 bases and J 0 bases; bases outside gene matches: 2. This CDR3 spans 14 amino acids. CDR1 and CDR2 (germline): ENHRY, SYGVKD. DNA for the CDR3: TGTGCCATCACGGGGGGGAGCTCCTACAATGAGCAGTTCTTC. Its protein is CAITGGSSYNEQFF.

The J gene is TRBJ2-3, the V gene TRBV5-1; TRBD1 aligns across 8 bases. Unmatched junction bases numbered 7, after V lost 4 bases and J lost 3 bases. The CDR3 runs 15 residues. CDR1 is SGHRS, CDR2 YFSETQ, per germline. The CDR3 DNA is TGCGCCAGCAGCCGAGGACAGGGAGGAACAGATACGCAGTATTTT. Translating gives CASSRGQGGTDTQYF.

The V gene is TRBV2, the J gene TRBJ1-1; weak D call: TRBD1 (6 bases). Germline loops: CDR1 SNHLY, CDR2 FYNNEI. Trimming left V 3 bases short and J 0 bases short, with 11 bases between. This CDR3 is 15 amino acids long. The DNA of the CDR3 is TGTGCCAGCAGTGAGCCCACAGGGTTGAACACTGAAGCTTTCTTT. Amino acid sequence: CASSEPTGLNTEAFF. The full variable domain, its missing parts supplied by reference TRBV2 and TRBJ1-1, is EPEVTQTPSHQVTQMGQEVILRCVPISNHLYFYWYRQILGQKVEFLVSFYNNEISEKSEIFDDQFSVERPDGSNFTLKIRSTKLEDSAMYFCASSEPTGLNTEAFFGQGTRLTVV.

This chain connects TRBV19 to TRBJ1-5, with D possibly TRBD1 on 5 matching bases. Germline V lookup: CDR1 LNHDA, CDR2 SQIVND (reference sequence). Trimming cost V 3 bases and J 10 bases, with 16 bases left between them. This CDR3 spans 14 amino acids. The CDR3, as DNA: TGTGCCAGTAGTATTTTAGGGGAGGTCAAACCCCAGCATTTT. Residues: CASSILGEVKPQHF.

CDR3 residues: CAWSPGPNQPQHF. CDR3 coding DNA: TGTGCCTGGAGCCCAGGACCGAATCAGCCCCAGCATTTT. V usage is TRBV30 and J usage is TRBJ1-5; no clear D gene. CDR1 and CDR2 (germline): GTSNPN, SVGIG (reference sequence). The CDR3 contains 13 residues. Trimming took off 3 bases at V and 4 bases at J, with 10 bases between the two ends.

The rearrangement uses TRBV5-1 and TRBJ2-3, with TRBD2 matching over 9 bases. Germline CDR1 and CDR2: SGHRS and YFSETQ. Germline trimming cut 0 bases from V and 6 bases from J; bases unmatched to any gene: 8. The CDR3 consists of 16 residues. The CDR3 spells CASSLAASGAPDTQYF. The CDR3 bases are TGCGCCAGCAGCTTGGCGGCTAGCGGGGCTCCGGATACGCAGTATTTT.